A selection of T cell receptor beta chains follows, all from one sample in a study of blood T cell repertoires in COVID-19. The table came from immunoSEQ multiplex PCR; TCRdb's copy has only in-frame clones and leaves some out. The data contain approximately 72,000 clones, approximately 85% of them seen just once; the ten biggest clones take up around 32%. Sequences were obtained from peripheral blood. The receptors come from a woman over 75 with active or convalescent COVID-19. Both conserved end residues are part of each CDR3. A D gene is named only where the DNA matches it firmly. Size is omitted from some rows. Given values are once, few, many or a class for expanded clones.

CDR3: CASSLGAGEKLFF; DNA: TGTGCCAGCAGCTTAGGGGCAGGAGAAAAACTGTTTTTT; D: NA; V: TRBV7-2; size: NA; J: TRBJ1-4
CDR3: CASSYSFGTEAFF; DNA: TGTGCCAGCAGTTACTCGTTCGGCACTGAAGCTTTCTTT; D: NA; V: TRBV6-5; size: NA; J: TRBJ1-1
CDR3: CASSLVAAGVYGYTF; DNA: TGTGCCAGCAGCTTAGTCGCGGCAGGGGTCTATGGCTACACCTTC; D: NA; V: TRBV7-2; size: NA; J: TRBJ1-2
CDR3: CASSRETSNYGYTF; DNA: TGCGCCAGCAGCCGAGAGACATCTAACTATGGCTACACCTTC; D: NA; V: TRBV4-3; size: NA; J: TRBJ1-2
CDR3: CASSYGETRNTEAFF; DNA: TGTGCCAGCAGTTACGGGGAGACAAGGAACACTGAAGCTTTCTTT; D: NA; V: TRBV6-6; size: NA; J: TRBJ1-1
CDR3: CASSPRGGLREQYF; DNA: TGTGCCAGCAGTCCACGGGGGGGACTACGCGAGCAGTACTTC; D: TRBD2; V: TRBV6-2/TRBV6-3; size: NA; J: TRBJ2-7
CDR3: CASSMQDTEAFF; DNA: TGTGCCAGTAGTATGCAGGACACTGAAGCTTTCTTT; D: NA; V: TRBV19; size: few; J: TRBJ1-1
CDR3: CSVDSTGQETQYF; DNA: TGCAGCGTTGATTCTACGGGTCAAGAGACCCAGTACTTC; D: NA; V: TRBV29-1; size: NA; J: TRBJ2-5
CDR3: CASSIRLRAGNEETQYF; DNA: TGTGCCAGTAGTATTAGGCTCCGGGCGGGGAACGAAGAGACCCAGTACTTC; D: NA; V: TRBV19; size: NA; J: TRBJ2-5
CDR3: CASSEARARSEAFF; DNA: TGTGCCAGCAGTGAGGCCAGGGCGAGGTCTGAAGCTTTCTTT; D: NA; V: TRBV2; size: NA; J: TRBJ1-1
CDR3: CASSVLGTGPGLGEKLFF; DNA: TGTGCCAGCAGCGTCTTAGGGACAGGGCCAGGTCTGGGTGAAAAACTGTTTTTT; D: TRBD1; V: TRBV9; size: NA; J: TRBJ1-4
CDR3: CASSKSWGQGSLRPYNEQFF; DNA: NA; D: NA; V: TRBV21-1; size: NA; J: TRBJ2-1
CDR3: CASSSGGYNTGELFF; DNA: TGTGCCAGTAGTTCGGGGGGCTACAACACCGGGGAGCTGTTTTTT; D: NA; V: TRBV19; size: NA; J: TRBJ2-2
CDR3: CASSLGTGVSPLHF; DNA: TGTGCCAGCAGTTTAGGGACAGGGGTTTCACCCCTCCACTTT; D: TRBD1; V: TRBV28; size: NA; J: TRBJ1-6
CDR3: CASRIRTGKNEQFF; DNA: TGTGCCAGTAGAATACGGACAGGGAAGAATGAGCAGTTCTTC; D: TRBD1; V: TRBV19; size: NA; J: TRBJ2-1
CDR3: CASSLATRVSGNTIYF; DNA: TGTGCCAGCAGCTTGGCCACTCGGGTCTCTGGAAACACCATATATTTT; D: NA; V: TRBV7-2; size: NA; J: TRBJ1-3
CDR3: CATSRDLTAFSNQPQHF; DNA: TGTGCCACCAGCAGAGATCTTACAGCCTTTAGCAATCAGCCCCAGCATTTT; D: NA; V: TRBV15; size: NA; J: TRBJ1-5
CDR3: CASTRQGASNEQFF; DNA: TGTGCCAGCACCAGACAGGGGGCGAGTAATGAGCAGTTCTTC; D: TRBD1; V: TRBV2; size: NA; J: TRBJ2-1
CDR3: CASSDRDRVDGYTF; DNA: TGTGCCAGCAGTGACCGGGACAGGGTTGATGGCTACACCTTC; D: TRBD1; V: TRBV6-1; size: NA; J: TRBJ1-2
CDR3: CAISEAGGNQPQHF; DNA: TGTGCCATCAGTGAGGCAGGGGGCAATCAGCCCCAGCATTTT; D: NA; V: TRBV10-3; size: NA; J: TRBJ1-5
CDR3: CASSHIKDPGAFF; DNA: TGCGCCAGCAGCCATATCAAAGATCCGGGGGCTTTCTTT; D: NA; V: TRBV4-1; size: NA; J: TRBJ1-1
CDR3: CASRDRYSNQPQHF; DNA: TGTGCCAGCAGGGACAGATATAGCAATCAGCCCCAGCATTTT; D: NA; V: TRBV6-5; size: NA; J: TRBJ1-5
CDR3: CATHGILTGELFF; DNA: TGTGCCACTCATGGCATCTTGACCGGGGAGCTGTTTTTT; D: NA; V: TRBV5-6; size: few; J: TRBJ2-2
CDR3: CASSINRGETQYF; DNA: TGTGCCAGTAGTATTAACCGGGGAGAGACCCAGTACTTC; D: NA; V: TRBV19; size: NA; J: TRBJ2-5
CDR3: CASRPGQPNQPQHF; DNA: TGTGCCAGCAGACCTGGGCAGCCGAATCAGCCCCAGCATTTT; D: NA; V: TRBV6-5; size: once; J: TRBJ1-5
CDR3: CASSVGGGPLRGYTF; DNA: TGTGCCAGCAGCGTAGGGGGCGGACCCCTGCGGGGCTACACCTTC; D: NA; V: TRBV9; size: NA; J: TRBJ1-2
CDR3: CASSLMITMNTEAFF; DNA: TGTGCCAGCAGCCTGATGATAACTATGAACACTGAAGCTTTCTTT; D: NA; V: TRBV11-2; size: few; J: TRBJ1-1
CDR3: CASSDQGGSNQPQHF; DNA: TGTGCCAGCAGTGACCAGGGGGGAAGCAATCAGCCCCAGCATTTT; D: TRBD1; V: TRBV2; size: NA; J: TRBJ1-5
CDR3: CASRKDFGTQYF; DNA: TGTGCCAGCAGAAAGGACTTCGGTACGCAGTATTTT; D: NA; V: TRBV7-2; size: NA; J: TRBJ2-3
CDR3: CASSEGRDEQYF; DNA: TGTGCCAGCAGTGAAGGCCGGGACGAGCAGTACTTC; D: NA; V: TRBV6-1; size: NA; J: TRBJ2-7
CDR3: CATAGMGGNEAFF; DNA: TGTGCCACGGCGGGCATGGGGGGTAATGAAGCTTTCTTT; D: NA; V: TRBV10-3; size: NA; J: TRBJ1-1
CDR3: CASSPTGGYTEAFF; DNA: TGTGCCAGCTCACCCACAGGGGGATATACTGAAGCTTTCTTT; D: TRBD1; V: TRBV18; size: NA; J: TRBJ1-1
CDR3: CASSLRGGQNTGELFF; DNA: TGTGCCAGCAGCTTAAGGGGGGGCCAGAACACCGGGGAGCTGTTTTTT; D: NA; V: TRBV7-2; size: NA; J: TRBJ2-2
CDR3: CASSFSGRGSGYTF; DNA: TGTGCCAGCAGTTTCTCAGGTAGAGGGTCTGGCTACACCTTC; D: NA; V: TRBV27; size: NA; J: TRBJ1-2
CDR3: CASSPILRAAYGYTF; DNA: TGTGCCAGCAGCCCGATCTTGAGGGCAGCTTATGGCTACACCTTC; D: NA; V: TRBV9; size: NA; J: TRBJ1-2
CDR3: CSGIAGGNGELFF; DNA: TGCAGCGGCATAGCGGGGGGGAACGGGGAGCTGTTTTTT; D: TRBD2; V: TRBV29-1; size: NA; J: TRBJ2-2
CDR3: CATSDPTAFYGYTF; DNA: TGTGCCACCAGTGATCCCACAGCTTTCTATGGCTACACCTTC; D: NA; V: TRBV24-1; size: NA; J: TRBJ1-2
CDR3: CATSRVYGQAVPGNTIYF; DNA: TGTGCCACCAGCAGAGTATATGGACAGGCCGTTCCTGGAAACACCATATATTTT; D: TRBD1; V: TRBV15; size: NA; J: TRBJ1-3
CDR3: CASSLWTSNTGELFF; DNA: TGTGCCAGCAGCCTATGGACATCGAACACCGGGGAGCTGTTTTTT; D: NA; V: TRBV9; size: NA; J: TRBJ2-2
CDR3: CASSRTRDREETQYF; DNA: TGTGCCAGCAGTCGAACCCGGGACAGGGAAGAGACCCAGTACTTC; D: TRBD1; V: TRBV27; size: NA; J: TRBJ2-5
CDR3: CASSVAGSAVYNEQFF; DNA: TGTGCCAGCAGCGTAGCTGGTAGCGCGGTCTACAATGAGCAGTTCTTC; D: NA; V: TRBV9; size: NA; J: TRBJ2-1
CDR3: CASSLSESWGTSWDEQYF; DNA: TGTGCCAGCAGCTTAAGTGAGTCGTGGGGGACTAGCTGGGACGAGCAGTACTTC; D: TRBD2; V: TRBV7-3; size: NA; J: TRBJ2-7
CDR3: CASSLEGARGDLQETQYF; DNA: TGTGCCAGCAGCTTAGAGGGGGCTCGCGGGGATCTCCAAGAGACCCAGTACTTC; D: NA; V: TRBV7-2; size: NA; J: TRBJ2-5
CDR3: CASSLRQGTGYTF; DNA: TGTGCCAGCAGTTTAAGACAGGGGACTGGCTACACCTTC; D: TRBD1; V: TRBV12-3/TRBV12-4; size: few; J: TRBJ1-2
CDR3: CASSLAWTSGGYNEQFF; DNA: TGTGCCAGCAGCTTAGCATGGACTAGCGGGGGATACAATGAGCAGTTCTTC; D: TRBD2; V: TRBV7-8; size: once; J: TRBJ2-1
CDR3: CASSQDRLTGELFF; DNA: TGTGCCAGCAGCCAAGACCGTTTAACCGGGGAGCTGTTTTTT; D: NA; V: TRBV3-1/TRBV3-2; size: NA; J: TRBJ2-2
CDR3: CSVQRGADEQFF; DNA: TGCAGCGTCCAGCGGGGGGCGGATGAGCAGTTCTTC; D: TRBD2; V: TRBV29-1; size: NA; J: TRBJ2-1
CDR3: CASSLGSGRLTNEKLFF; DNA: TGTGCCAGCAGCTTAGGTAGTGGGAGACTAACTAATGAAAAACTGTTTTTT; D: NA; V: TRBV7-8; size: NA; J: TRBJ1-4
CDR3: CASSLGGWRGYTF; DNA: TGTGCCAGCAGCTTAGGGGGCTGGAGAGGCTACACCTTC; D: NA; V: TRBV7-2; size: NA; J: TRBJ1-2
CDR3: CASSLDLYEQYF; DNA: TGTGCCAGCAGCTTAGATCTATACGAGCAGTACTTC; D: NA; V: TRBV11-2; size: NA; J: TRBJ2-7
CDR3: CASSLVSRVLAPGNTIYF; DNA: TGCGCCAGCAGCTTGGTATCGAGGGTGTTAGCTCCTGGAAACACCATATATTTT; D: NA; V: TRBV5-1; size: NA; J: TRBJ1-3
CDR3: CASSQSDKTGNTIYF; DNA: TGTGCCAGCAGCCAATCGGACAAGACTGGAAACACCATATATTTT; D: NA; V: TRBV3-1/TRBV3-2; size: NA; J: TRBJ1-3
CDR3: CASTSWGGSYEQYF; DNA: TGTGCCAGCACCTCTTGGGGGGGCTCCTACGAGCAGTACTTC; D: TRBD2; V: TRBV19; size: NA; J: TRBJ2-7
CDR3: CSVEGAGNEQFF; DNA: TGCAGCGTTGAAGGGGCAGGGAATGAGCAGTTCTTC; D: NA; V: TRBV29-1; size: NA; J: TRBJ2-1